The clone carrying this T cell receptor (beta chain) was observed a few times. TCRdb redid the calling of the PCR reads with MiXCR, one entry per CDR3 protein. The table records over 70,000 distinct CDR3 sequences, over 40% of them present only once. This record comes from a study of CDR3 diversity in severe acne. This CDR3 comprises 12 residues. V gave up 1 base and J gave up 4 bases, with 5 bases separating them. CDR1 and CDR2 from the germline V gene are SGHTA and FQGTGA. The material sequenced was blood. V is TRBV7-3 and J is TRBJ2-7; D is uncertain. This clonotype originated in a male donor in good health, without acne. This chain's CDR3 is CASSLNGYEQYF. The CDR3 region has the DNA TGTGCCAGCAGCTTAAATGGATACGAGCAGTACTTC.